This T cell receptor beta chain was sequenced for a study of T-cell reconstitution after alpha-beta-depleted transplantation in children. The germline CDR1 and CDR2 sequences are LGHNA and YSLEER. The CDR3 has 20 amino acids. V was pared by 0 bases and J by 1 base, with 22 bases between. The TCRbeta library was prepared with unique molecular identifiers. TCRdb ran MiXCR on the PCR reads and lists one entry per CDR3 protein. The sample has hundreds of thousands of distinct CDR3 sequences; 12% are singletons. At least ten counts were recorded for this clonotype. The rearrangement joins TRBV4-3 to TRBJ2-1, with D possibly called TRBD1 or TRBD2 (5 bases each). The sequence came from a human donor who donated a stem cell graft to a child with acute lymphoblastic leukemia. The sample in question was PBMCs from the stem cell graft donor, obtained from the stem cell graft. This CDR3 is CASSQEIYGALSGSYNEQFF. The CDR3 DNA follows: TGCGCCAGCAGCCAAGAAATCTATGGGGCCCTATCGGGATCCTACAATGAGCAGTTCTTC.